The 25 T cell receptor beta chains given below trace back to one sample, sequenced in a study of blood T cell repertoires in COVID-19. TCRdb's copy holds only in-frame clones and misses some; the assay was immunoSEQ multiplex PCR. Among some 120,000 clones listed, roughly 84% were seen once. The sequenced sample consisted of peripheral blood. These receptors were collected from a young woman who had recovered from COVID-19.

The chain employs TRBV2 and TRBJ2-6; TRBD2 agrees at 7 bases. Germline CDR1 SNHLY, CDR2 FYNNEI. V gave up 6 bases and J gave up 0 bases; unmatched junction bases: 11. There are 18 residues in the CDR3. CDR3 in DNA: TGTGCCAGCAGGATAATTCTAGCGGCTGTCTCTGGGGCCAACGTCCTGACTTTC. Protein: CASRIILAAVSGANVLTF.

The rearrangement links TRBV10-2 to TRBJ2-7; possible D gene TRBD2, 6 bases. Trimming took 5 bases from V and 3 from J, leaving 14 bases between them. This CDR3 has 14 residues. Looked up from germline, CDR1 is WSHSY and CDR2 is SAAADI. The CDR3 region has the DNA TGCGCCAGCAGTATCCCGGGAGACAACTACGAGCAGTACTTC. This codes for CASSIPGDNYEQYF.

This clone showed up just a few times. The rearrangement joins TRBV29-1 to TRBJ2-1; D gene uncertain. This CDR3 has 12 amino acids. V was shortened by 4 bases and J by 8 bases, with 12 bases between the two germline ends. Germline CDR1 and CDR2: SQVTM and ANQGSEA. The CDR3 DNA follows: TGCAGCGTTGTTCTAGAGGCATATGAGCAGTTCTTC. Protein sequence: CSVVLEAYEQFF.

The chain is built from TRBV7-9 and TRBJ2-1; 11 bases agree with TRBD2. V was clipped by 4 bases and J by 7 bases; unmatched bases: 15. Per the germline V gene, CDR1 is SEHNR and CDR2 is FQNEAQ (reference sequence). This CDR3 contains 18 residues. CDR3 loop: CASSSYGSGTSGRNEQFF. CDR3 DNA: TGTGCCAGCAGCTCGTATGGCTCCGGGACTAGCGGAAGAAATGAGCAGTTCTTC.

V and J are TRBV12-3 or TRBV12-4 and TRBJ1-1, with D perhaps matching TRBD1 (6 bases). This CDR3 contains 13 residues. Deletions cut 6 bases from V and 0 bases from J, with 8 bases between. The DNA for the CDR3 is TGTGCCAGCAGAGACAGGATGAACACTGAAGCTTTCTTT. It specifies CASRDRMNTEAFF.

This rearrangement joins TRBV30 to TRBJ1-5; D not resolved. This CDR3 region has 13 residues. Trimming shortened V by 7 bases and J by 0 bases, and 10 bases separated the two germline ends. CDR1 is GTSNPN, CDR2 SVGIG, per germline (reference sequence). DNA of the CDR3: TGTGCCTTCAGTTCGGGTAGCAATCAGCCCCAGCATTTT. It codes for CAFSSGSNQPQHF. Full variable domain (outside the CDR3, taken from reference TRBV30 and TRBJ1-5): SQTIHQWPATLVQPVGSPLSLECTVEGTSNPNLYWYRQAAGRGLQLLFYSVGIGQISSEVPQNLSASRPQDRQFILSSKKLLLSDSGFYLCAFSSGSNQPQHFGDGTRLSIL.

The CDR3 loop reads CASSPRVSSGGTYTDTQYF. Here the CDR3 DNA reads TGTGCCAGCAGCCCCCGGGTCTCTAGCGGGGGGACGTACACAGATACGCAGTATTTT. This chain uses TRBV7-2 with TRBJ2-3, with 11 bases identical to TRBD2. The V gene end was trimmed by 5 bases and the J gene end by 2 bases; junction bases not matched to a gene: 15. The V gene's germline CDR1 is SGHTA and CDR2 FQGNSA. This CDR3 has 19 amino acids. Full variable domain (remainder filled in from reference TRBV7-2 and TRBJ2-3): GAGVSQSPSNKVTEKGKDVELRCDPISGHTALYWYRQSLGQGLEFLIYFQGNSAPDKSGLPSDRFSAERTGGSVSTLTIQRTQQEDSAVYLCASSPRVSSGGTYTDTQYFGPGTRLTVL.

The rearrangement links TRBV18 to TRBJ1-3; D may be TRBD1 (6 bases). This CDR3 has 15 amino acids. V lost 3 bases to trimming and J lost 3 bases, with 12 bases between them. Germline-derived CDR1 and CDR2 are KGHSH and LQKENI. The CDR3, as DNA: TGTGCCAGCTCACCTCGACAGGAGAATGGAAACACCATATATTTT. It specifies CASSPRQENGNTIYF. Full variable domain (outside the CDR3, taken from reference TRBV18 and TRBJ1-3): NAGVMQNPRHLVRRRGQEARLRCSPMKGHSHVYWYRQLPEEGLKFMVYLQKENIIDESGMPKERFSAEFPKEGPSILRIQQVVRGDSAAYFCASSPRQENGNTIYFGEGSWLTVV.

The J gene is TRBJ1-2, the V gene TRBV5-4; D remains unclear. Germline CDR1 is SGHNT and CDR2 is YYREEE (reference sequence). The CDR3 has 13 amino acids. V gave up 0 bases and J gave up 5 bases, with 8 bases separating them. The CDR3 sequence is CASSLDSKYGYTF. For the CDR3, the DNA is TGTGCCAGCAGCTTGGACAGTAAATATGGCTACACCTTC.

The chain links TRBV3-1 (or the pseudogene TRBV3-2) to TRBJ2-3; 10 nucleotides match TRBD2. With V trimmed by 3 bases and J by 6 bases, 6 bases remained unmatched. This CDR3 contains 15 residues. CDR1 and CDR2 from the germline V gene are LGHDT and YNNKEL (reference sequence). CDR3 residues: CASSHAAGGEDTQYF. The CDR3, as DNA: TGTGCCAGCAGCCACGCAGCGGGAGGGGAGGATACGCAGTATTTT.

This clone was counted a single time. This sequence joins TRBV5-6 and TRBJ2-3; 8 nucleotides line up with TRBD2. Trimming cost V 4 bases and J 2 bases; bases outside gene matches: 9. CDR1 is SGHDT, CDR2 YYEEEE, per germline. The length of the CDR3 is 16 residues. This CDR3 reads CASSHLRGAATDTQYF. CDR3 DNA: TGTGCCAGCAGCCATCTGCGGGGGGCAGCCACAGATACGCAGTATTTT.

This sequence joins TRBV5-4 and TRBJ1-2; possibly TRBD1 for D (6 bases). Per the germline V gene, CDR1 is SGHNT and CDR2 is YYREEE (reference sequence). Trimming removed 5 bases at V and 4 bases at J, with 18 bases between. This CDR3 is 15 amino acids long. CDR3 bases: TGTGCCAGCAGTCTGGGGGTCGGGGGGCTCTATGGCTACACCTTC. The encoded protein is CASSLGVGGLYGYTF.

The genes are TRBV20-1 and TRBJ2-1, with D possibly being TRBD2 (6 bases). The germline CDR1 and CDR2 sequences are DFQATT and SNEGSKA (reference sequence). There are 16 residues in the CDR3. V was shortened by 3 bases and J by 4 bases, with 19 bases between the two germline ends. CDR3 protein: CSASKDSASAYNEQFF. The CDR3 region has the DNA TGCAGTGCTAGTAAAGACTCGGCTAGCGCTTACAATGAGCAGTTCTTC.

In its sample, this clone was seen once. The CDR3 spells CASSVGQGVGTEAFF. The CDR3 nucleotides read TGTGCCAGCAGTGTAGGACAGGGTGTGGGCACTGAAGCTTTCTTT. The gene calls are TRBV25-1 and TRBJ1-1; 8 positions match TRBD1. Unmatched junction bases numbered 8, after V lost 4 bases and J lost 4 bases. Germline V gene data show CDR1 as MGHDK and CDR2 as SYGVNS. The CDR3 sequence is 15 residues long.

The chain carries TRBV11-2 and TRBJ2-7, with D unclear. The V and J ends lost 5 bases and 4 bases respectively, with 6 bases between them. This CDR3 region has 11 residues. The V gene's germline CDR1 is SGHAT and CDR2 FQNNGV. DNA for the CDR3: TGTGCCAGCAGCCAAAAATACGAGCAGTACTTC. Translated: CASSQKYEQYF. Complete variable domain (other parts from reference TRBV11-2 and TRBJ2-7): EAGVAQSPRYKIIEKRQSVAFWCNPISGHATLYWYQQILGQGPKLLIQFQNNGVVDDSQLPKDRFSAERLKGVDSTLKIQPAKLEDSAVYLCASSQKYEQYFGPGTRLTVT.

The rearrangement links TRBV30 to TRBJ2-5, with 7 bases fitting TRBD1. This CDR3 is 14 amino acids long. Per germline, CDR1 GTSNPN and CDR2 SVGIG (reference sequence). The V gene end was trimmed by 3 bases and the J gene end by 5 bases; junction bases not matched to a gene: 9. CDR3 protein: CAWSVTGVWETQYF. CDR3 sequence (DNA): TGTGCCTGGAGCGTCACAGGGGTTTGGGAGACCCAGTACTTC. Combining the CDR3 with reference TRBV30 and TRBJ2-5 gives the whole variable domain SQTIHQWPATLVQPVGSPLSLECTVEGTSNPNLYWYRQAAGRGLQLLFYSVGIGQISSEVPQNLSASRPQDRQFILSSKKLLLSDSGFYLCAWSVTGVWETQYFGPGTRLLVL.

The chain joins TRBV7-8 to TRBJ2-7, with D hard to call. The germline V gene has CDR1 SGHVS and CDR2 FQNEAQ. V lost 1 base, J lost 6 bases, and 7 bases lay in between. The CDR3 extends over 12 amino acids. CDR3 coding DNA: TGTGCCAGCAGCTTAGAACGAGGCGAGCAGTACTTC. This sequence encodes CASSLERGEQYF.

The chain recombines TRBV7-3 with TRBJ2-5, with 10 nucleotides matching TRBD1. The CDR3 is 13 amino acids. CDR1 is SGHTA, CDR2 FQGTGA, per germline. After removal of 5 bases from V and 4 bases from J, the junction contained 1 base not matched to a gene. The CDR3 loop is CASSRDRGETQYF. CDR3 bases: TGTGCCAGCAGCCGGGACAGGGGAGAGACCCAGTACTTC.

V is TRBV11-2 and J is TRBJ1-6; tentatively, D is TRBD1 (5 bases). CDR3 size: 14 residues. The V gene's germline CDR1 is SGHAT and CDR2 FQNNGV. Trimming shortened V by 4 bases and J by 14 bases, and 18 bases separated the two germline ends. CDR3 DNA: TGTGCCAGCAGCTCCCCGGGGCGGGGAGAGTCCCTCCACTTT. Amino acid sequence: CASSSPGRGESLHF.

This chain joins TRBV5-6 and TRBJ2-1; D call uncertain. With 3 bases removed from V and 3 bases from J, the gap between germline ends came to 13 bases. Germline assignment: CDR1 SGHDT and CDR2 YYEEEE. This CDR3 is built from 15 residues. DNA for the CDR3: TGTGCCAGCAGCTCAATGTTCAGAGGCTACAATGAGCAGTTCTTC. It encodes CASSSMFRGYNEQFF.

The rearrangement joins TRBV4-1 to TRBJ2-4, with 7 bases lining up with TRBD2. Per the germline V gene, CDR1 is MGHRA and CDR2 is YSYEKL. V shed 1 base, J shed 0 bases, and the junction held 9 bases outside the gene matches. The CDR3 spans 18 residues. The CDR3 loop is CASSQGYRDYLAKNIQYF. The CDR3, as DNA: TGCGCCAGCAGCCAAGGGTATAGGGACTACCTAGCCAAAAACATTCAGTACTTC.

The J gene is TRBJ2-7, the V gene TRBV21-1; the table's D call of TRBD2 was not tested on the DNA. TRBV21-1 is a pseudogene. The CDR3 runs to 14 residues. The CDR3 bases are TGTGCCAGCAGCGGGAGGGTCTCCTCCTACGAGCAGTACTTC. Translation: CASSGRVSSYEQYF.

This chain's CDR3 is CASSDGQSYEQYF. The CDR3 coding sequence is TGCGCCAGCAGCGACGGACAGTCCTACGAGCAGTACTTC. The V gene is TRBV5-1, the J gene TRBJ2-7; weak D call: TRBD1 (6 bases). Germline lookup yields CDR1 SGHRS and CDR2 YFSETQ. The germline V and J ends were trimmed by 4 bases and 1 base, with 9 bases remaining between them. The length of the CDR3 is 13 residues. Based on the CDR3 plus reference TRBV5-1 and TRBJ2-7, the full variable domain is KAGVTQTPRYLIKTRGQQVTLSCSPISGHRSVSWYQQTPGQGLQFLFEYFSETQRNKGNFPGRFSGRQFSNSRSEMNVSTLELGDSALYLCASSDGQSYEQYFGPGTRLTVT.

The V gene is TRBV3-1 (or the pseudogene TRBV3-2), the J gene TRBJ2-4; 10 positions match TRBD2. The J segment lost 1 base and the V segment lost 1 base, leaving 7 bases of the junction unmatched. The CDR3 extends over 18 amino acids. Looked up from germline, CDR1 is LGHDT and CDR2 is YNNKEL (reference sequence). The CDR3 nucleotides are TGTGCCAGCAGCCAAGCTTCAGCGGGGGGGCCGGCCAAAAACATTCAGTACTTC. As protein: CASSQASAGGPAKNIQYF.

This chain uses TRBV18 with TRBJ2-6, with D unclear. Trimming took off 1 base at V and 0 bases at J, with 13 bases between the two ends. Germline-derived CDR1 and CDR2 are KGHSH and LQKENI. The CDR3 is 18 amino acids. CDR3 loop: CASSPLPGFPSGANVLTF. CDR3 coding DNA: TGTGCCAGCTCACCACTTCCGGGTTTCCCCTCTGGGGCCAACGTCCTGACTTTC. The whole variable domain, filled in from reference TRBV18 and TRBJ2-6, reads NAGVMQNPRHLVRRRGQEARLRCSPMKGHSHVYWYRQLPEEGLKFMVYLQKENIIDESGMPKERFSAEFPKEGPSILRIQQVVRGDSAAYFCASSPLPGFPSGANVLTFGAGSRLTVL.